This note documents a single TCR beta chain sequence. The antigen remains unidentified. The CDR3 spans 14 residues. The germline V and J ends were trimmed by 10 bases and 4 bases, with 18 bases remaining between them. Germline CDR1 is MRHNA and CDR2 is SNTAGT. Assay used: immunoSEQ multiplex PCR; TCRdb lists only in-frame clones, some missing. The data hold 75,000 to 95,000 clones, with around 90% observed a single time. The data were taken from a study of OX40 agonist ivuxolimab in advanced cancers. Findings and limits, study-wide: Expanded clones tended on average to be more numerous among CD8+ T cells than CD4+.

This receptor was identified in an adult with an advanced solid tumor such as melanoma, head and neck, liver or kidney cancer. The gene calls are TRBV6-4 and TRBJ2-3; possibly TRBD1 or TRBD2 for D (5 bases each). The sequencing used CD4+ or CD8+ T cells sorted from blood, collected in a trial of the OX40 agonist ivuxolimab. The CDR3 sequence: CATCCVRGPDTQYF. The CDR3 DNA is TGTGCCACCTGTTGCGTTCGGGGCCCAGATACGCAGTATTTT.